This TCR beta chain was documented in a study of a mutant IDH1 vaccine in newly diagnosed glioma listed by TCRdb under 2021. At the level of the whole study: Patients received eight vaccinations in weeks 1, 3, 5, 7, 11, 15, 19 and 23, corresponding to visits V03 through V10. Vaccination was initiated 4-6 weeks after radiotherapy alone, or concurrently with temozolomide cycles in the chemotherapy-containing groups. Of the approximately 30 treated patients, approximately 60% were male and about 40% were female, and a mean age of around 40 years was recorded. Prior to enrollment, patients had been given standard therapy consisting of radiotherapy alone, temozolomide alone, or radiochemotherapy with temozolomide, with the combination given to most patients. Six visits were used for peripheral blood collection: V03 (baseline), V05, V07, V10, V12 and V13. For exploratory analyses, longitudinal TCRB deep sequencing was carried out in around 24 treated patients wherever samples were available.

Counted from cysteine to phenylalanine, this CDR3 has 13 amino acids. The sequence is cut down to CDR3 DNA, 39 bases in frame from base 1. The germline V gene (reference sequence) sets CDR1 to SEHNR and CDR2 to FQNEAQ. V was cut back by 6 bases and J by 3 bases, leaving a gap of 10 bases between them. Summary of the overall study and its limitations: No apparent relationship was observed between pseudoprogression and alterations in the top peripheral T cell clonotypes detected by TCRB sequencing. It was noted by the authors that analyses of patient blood samples could not be reproduced owing to sample limitations. Across multiple MHC alleles, vaccine-induced immune responses were seen in more than 80% of patients. Availability determined which PBMC samples were chosen for TCRB deep sequencing.

As regards this clone: This clone's antigen is unknown. No much larger clone is present one base from it, and per-base qualities are unavailable.

Library preparation employed the immunoSEQ multiplex PCR assay. Rearranged TCR beta chain sequences were amplified with the hsTCRB Kit following the manufacturer's protocol. Sequencing of TCRB libraries was carried out on an Illumina MiSeq. From the authors' description of their analysis: Demultiplexing, trimming and gene mapping were performed with the kit vendor's proprietary platform. TCRdb's version of the immuneACCESS table is confined to in-frame rearrangements and falls short of the full clone set. An unresolved V gene accounts for under half of the shortfall where checked; the remainder is of unknown origin. V, J and clone size are those of that table, while D and trimming were read from the DNA. The sample data list under 150,000 clones, and about four fifths of these were observed just once. 5% to 6% of the sample lies in the top ten. The sample's time point label, in plain terms: week 11, during vaccination. Each vaccine dose, consisting of 300 ug of a 20-mer mutant IDH1 peptide in Montanide, was administered subcutaneously with topical imiquimod. All donors had newly diagnosed IDH1-mutant astrocytomas of WHO grade 3 or 4 that showed loss of nuclear ATRX. The samples were drawn from NOA16, a multicentre, single-arm, open-label phase I trial in Germany that tested a mutant IDH1 peptide vaccine in humans for the first time. Genomic DNA for TCRB sequencing was isolated from EDTA blood with the DNeasy Blood and Tissue Kit.

The sequenced sample was PBMCs, obtained from a glioma patient whose treatment included an IDH1 peptide vaccine. The receptor was derived from a man in his forties with glioma. The V and J segments used are TRBV7-9 and TRBJ2-3; the D gene is perhaps TRBD2, from 6 matching bases. The CDR3 protein is CASRRRETDTQYF. The nucleotide sequence reads TGTGCCAGCAGAAGGAGGGAGACAGATACGCAGTATTTT.